The present T cell receptor beta chain was sequenced within a study of cytotoxic CD8 clonotypes in ibrutinib-treated CLL. CDR1 is SGHTA and CDR2 is FQGNSA in the germline V gene. CDR3 length equals 14 residues. V lost 4 bases to trimming and J lost 4 bases, with 13 bases between them. Study observations and caveats: A rise in clonality was seen at ibrutinib response, and a fall back toward baseline was seen at progression.

TCRdb keeps only in-frame clones here, not all; method: immunoSEQ multiplex PCR. The table shows about 160,000 clones, with roughly 80% occurring only once. This clone was seen a handful of times. As yet, its antigen is unknown. The rearrangement uses TRBV7-2 and TRBJ1-1; D not resolved. The sample was PBMCs, taken after 12 months of ibrutinib treatment. This receptor was obtained from a human donor with chronic lymphocytic leukemia. CDR3 DNA: TGTGCCAGCAGCTCCAGGAGCGGTAGCACTGAAGCTTTCTTT. Translated, it gives CASSSRSGSTEAFF.